The 29 T cell receptor beta chains listed next were all sequenced from one sample in a study of shared clonotypes between healthy human individuals. Positive CCR7 selection of CD45RO-negative cells yielded the naive CD8 cells, and terminally differentiated effector memory CD45RA+ cells were excluded. Sequenced by immunoSEQ multiplex PCR; TCRdb stores in-frame clones only, minus some. The sample holds about 610,000 clones, approximately 96% seen once. Sample: naive CD8+ T cells sorted from blood. All receptors derive from a woman aged 25 to 39 in good health.

V usage is TRBV4-1 and J usage is TRBJ2-7, with D hard to call. There are 13 residues in the CDR3. Germline V lookup: CDR1 MGHRA, CDR2 YSYEKL. Deletions cut 1 base from V and 6 bases from J, with 10 bases between. The CDR3 DNA follows: TGCGCCAGCAGCCAAGCGAACGATCCCGAGCAGTACTTC. Its translation is CASSQANDPEQYF.

This CDR3 reads CSVEGRGQGYEQYF. The CDR3 DNA follows: TGCAGCGTTGAAGGTAGAGGACAGGGCTACGAGCAGTACTTC. The V gene is TRBV29-1, the J gene TRBJ2-7; TRBD1 agrees at 8 bases. The germline V gene has CDR1 SQVTM and CDR2 ANQGSEA. The CDR3 spans 14 residues. The ends lost 1 base at V and 3 bases at J; junction bases unmatched: 5.

This clone has only a few counts. V usage is TRBV29-1 and J usage is TRBJ2-3; 10 nucleotides agree with TRBD2. The ends lost 0 bases at V and 3 bases at J; junction bases unmatched: 3. Per germline, CDR1 SQVTM and CDR2 ANQGSEA. The CDR3 totals 15 residues. Here the CDR3 DNA reads TGCAGCGTTGAAGAACCACTAGCGGGGACAGATACGCAGTATTTT. Amino acids: CSVEEPLAGTDTQYF.

The V and J genes are TRBV7-9 and TRBJ2-1, with 7 bases that match TRBD2. With V trimmed by 1 base and J by 6 bases, 3 bases remained unmatched. This CDR3 spans 14 amino acids. In germline, CDR1 is SEHNR, CDR2 FQNEAQ (reference sequence). The CDR3 coding sequence is TGTGCCAGCAGCTTAGACGGCGGGAGCAATGAGCAGTTCTTC. It yields the protein CASSLDGGSNEQFF.

CDR3 sequence: CASSLGTGIGYEQYF. CDR3 nucleotide sequence: TGTGCCAGCAGCTTGGGGACAGGGATCGGCTACGAGCAGTACTTC. The chain couples TRBV7-9 to TRBJ2-5; TRBD1 agrees at 9 bases. The J call may be wrong; the DNA end is better matched by TRBJ2-7. The germline V gene encodes CDR1 SEHNR and CDR2 FQNEAQ (reference sequence). CDR3 size: 15 residues.

The chain couples TRBV28 to TRBJ2-7; D not certain. From germline, CDR1 is MDHEN and CDR2 SYDVKM. The CDR3 totals 12 residues. The V and J ends lost 6 bases and 3 bases respectively, with 9 bases between them. CDR3 in amino acids: CASSRPRYEQYF. The CDR3 coding sequence is TGTGCCAGCAGCCGTCCCCGCTACGAGCAGTACTTC.

This clone was observed a single time. The chain joins TRBV29-1 to TRBJ1-1, with TRBD1 matching 9 bases. Germline CDR1 reads SQVTM; CDR2 reads ANQGSEA. CDR3 length: 13 residues. V lost 6 bases to trimming and J lost 4 bases; unmatched junction nucleotides: 6. The CDR3 sequence: CSVAGTGRTEAFF. In DNA, the CDR3 is TGCAGCGTCGCCGGGACAGGGCGCACTGAAGCTTTCTTT.

Here the CDR3 reads CASKTDLLYGYTF. The CDR3 bases are TGTGCCAGCAAGACTGATTTGCTCTATGGCTACACCTTC. This chain uses TRBV2 with TRBJ1-2, with D unclear. The germline V and J ends were trimmed by 7 bases and 4 bases, with 13 bases remaining between them. Germline-derived CDR1 and CDR2 are SNHLY and FYNNEI. This CDR3 has 13 amino acids.

This chain joins TRBV29-1 and TRBJ2-7, with D perhaps TRBD1 (6 bases). Trimming took 5 bases from V and 0 from J, leaving 11 bases between them. Germline CDR1 is SQVTM and CDR2 is ANQGSEA. The CDR3 has 13 amino acids. CDR3 sequence (DNA): TGCAGCGTTACGGGACACAACTCCTACGAGCAGTACTTC. Amino acids: CSVTGHNSYEQYF.

V gene TRBV7-3 combines with J gene TRBJ2-3, with D hard to call. This CDR3 contains 15 residues. Trimming removed 5 bases from V and 0 bases from J, with 12 bases in between. Germline CDR1 reads SGHTA; CDR2 reads FQGTGA. The CDR3 nucleotides are TGTGCCAGCAGCGTCACTACCGCTAGCACAGATACGCAGTATTTT. As protein: CASSVTTASTDTQYF.

This rearrangement joins TRBV10-1 to TRBJ1-1; D not certain. Germline loops: CDR1 WNHNN, CDR2 SYGVQD (reference sequence). The CDR3 contains 12 residues. V was pared by 6 bases and J by 8 bases, with 13 bases between. For the CDR3, the DNA is TGCGCCAGCAGCTCCCGCGGAGGGGAAGCTTTCTTT. Residues: CASSSRGGEAFF.

V gene TRBV7-6 combines with J gene TRBJ2-7; D may be TRBD2 (6 bases). Trimming removed 5 bases at V and 1 base at J, with 9 bases between. CDR3 length: 13 amino acids. Germline V CDR1 and CDR2: SGHVS, FNYEAQ. CDR3 in DNA: TGTGCCAGCAGCGCGGGACCTTCCTACGAGCAGTACTTC. Its protein is CASSAGPSYEQYF.

As to this clone: The identical CDR3 is also encoded by other nucleotide sequences in the sample. V is TRBV19 and J is TRBJ2-7; 7 bases fit TRBD1. This CDR3 is 14 amino acids long. CDR1 and CDR2 from the germline V gene are LNHDA and SQIVND (reference sequence). V shed 5 bases, J shed 2 bases, and the junction held 6 bases outside the gene matches. The CDR3 here is CASSPGQITYEQYF. For the CDR3, the DNA is TGTGCCAGTAGTCCGGGACAGATAACCTACGAGCAGTACTTC.

This clone came up once. The chain joins TRBV5-1 to TRBJ1-2, with 8 bases identical to TRBD1. The CDR3 runs 17 residues. CDR1 is SGHRS and CDR2 is YFSETQ in the germline V gene. V lost 4 bases to trimming and J lost 6 bases; unmatched junction nucleotides: 17. This chain's CDR3 is CASSGVRGRVGHDGYTF. The CDR3 nucleotides are TGCGCCAGCAGCGGCGTCAGGGGGCGCGTGGGCCATGATGGCTACACCTTC.

This clone was observed a single time. The CDR3 DNA reads as TGTGCCAGCAGTTACTTAGCGGGATCCGGAAACACCATATATTTT. The encoded protein is CASSYLAGSGNTIYF. The chain is built from TRBV6-5 and TRBJ1-3; D not certain. Trimming stripped 1 base from V and 4 bases from J, with 11 bases between. This CDR3 contains 15 residues. Germline-derived CDR1 and CDR2 are MNHEY and SVGAGI.

This chain uses TRBV11-2 with TRBJ2-7, with D uncertain. The CDR3 contains 14 residues. Germline CDR1 and CDR2: SGHAT and FQNNGV. Trimming cost V 1 base and J 0 bases, with 7 bases left between them. CDR3 in amino acids: CASSLAESSYEQYF. CDR3 sequence (DNA): TGTGCCAGCAGCTTAGCTGAAAGCTCCTACGAGCAGTACTTC.

Only one count was recorded for this clone. V and J are TRBV6-6 and TRBJ1-1; D might be TRBD1 (5 bases). Looked up from germline, CDR1 is MNHNY and CDR2 is SVGAGI (reference sequence). CDR3 length: 13 residues. Trimming removed 7 bases at V and 1 base at J, with 10 bases between. CDR3 coding DNA: TGTGCCAGCACCGGCGGGGGGAACACTGAAGCTTTCTTT. Protein: CASTGGGNTEAFF.

The chain links TRBV6-7 to TRBJ2-5; 7 bases match TRBD1. TRBV6-7 qualifies as an ORF whose function is uncertain. After removal of 6 bases from V and 2 bases from J, the junction contained 6 bases not matched to a gene. This CDR3 spans 14 amino acids. The CDR3, as DNA: TGTGCCAGCAGCACTGGGACAGCACAAGAGACCCAGTACTTC. It is translated as CASSTGTAQETQYF.

This chain links TRBV4-1 with TRBJ2-3, with TRBD2 matching 7 bases. The CDR3 is 14 amino acids. V was pared by 4 bases and J by 3 bases, with 4 bases of the junction left unmatched. From germline, CDR1 is MGHRA and CDR2 YSYEKL. The CDR3 DNA reads TGCGCCAGCAGCCTGTCAGCGGGAACAGATACGCAGTATTTT. Protein product: CASSLSAGTDTQYF.

V and J are TRBV18 and TRBJ2-1, with D maybe TRBD2 (6 bases). Trimming took 8 bases from V and 9 from J, leaving 26 bases between them. The CDR3 consists of 16 residues. Germline V lookup: CDR1 KGHSH, CDR2 LQKENI. The CDR3 region is CASQKTGSIERGEQFF. The CDR3 coding sequence is TGTGCCAGCCAAAAAACCGGGAGCATCGAGCGTGGTGAGCAGTTCTTC.

This sequence joins TRBV5-8 and TRBJ2-5; D gene unclear. The end of the DNA is better explained by TRBJ2-7, so the J call may be wrong. Germline CDR1 and CDR2: SGHTS and YDEGEE. CDR3 length: 11 residues. The CDR3 DNA follows: TGTGCCAGCAGCTTGGCACACGAGCAGTACTTC. Protein product: CASSLAHEQYF.

This chain joins TRBV28 and TRBJ2-7; D ambiguous. V lost 2 bases to trimming and J lost 4 bases, with 12 bases between them. The germline CDR1 and CDR2 sequences are MDHEN and SYDVKM. The CDR3 is 14 residues long. CDR3 loop: CASSLGVRVYEQYF. The DNA for the CDR3 is TGTGCCAGCAGTTTAGGTGTCCGGGTGTACGAGCAGTACTTC.

The chain has TRBV27 and TRBJ2-5; D is tentatively TRBD1 or TRBD2 (5 bases each). The CDR3 sequence is 14 residues long. CDR1 and CDR2 from the germline V gene are MNHEY and SMNVEV (reference sequence). Trimming cost V 0 bases and J 11 bases, with 16 bases left between them. This CDR3 is CASSLSIGDREQYF. DNA of the CDR3: TGTGCCAGCAGTTTATCGATAGGGGATAGGGAGCAGTACTTC.

The chain employs TRBV7-8 and TRBJ2-6; 8 bases are shared with TRBD1. The J segment lost 5 bases and the V segment lost 5 bases, leaving 11 bases of the junction unmatched. The CDR3 length is 17 residues. The V gene's germline CDR1 is SGHVS and CDR2 FQNEAQ. The CDR3 loop is CASSPGTGGLWANVLTF. The DNA of the CDR3 is TGTGCCAGCAGCCCCGGGACAGGCGGCCTCTGGGCCAACGTCCTGACTTTC.

This clone showed up just once. V and J are TRBV19 and TRBJ1-3; D not resolved. The CDR3 covers 14 residues. In germline, CDR1 is LNHDA, CDR2 SQIVND (reference sequence). Between the trimmed V and J ends, which lost 5 bases and 3 bases, there was a span of 11 bases. The CDR3 DNA is TGTGCCAGTAGTTGGGCACCCGGTGGAAACACCATATATTTT. Amino acids: CASSWAPGGNTIYF.

This clone is a singleton in its sample. This chain joins TRBV25-1 and TRBJ2-5; D assignment may be TRBD1 or TRBD2 (5 bases each). Germline V CDR1 and CDR2: MGHDK, SYGVNS. The CDR3 is made up of 14 amino acids. V was clipped by 3 bases and J by 3 bases, with 11 bases between them. Here the CDR3 DNA reads TGTGCCAGCAGTGAGCTAGGGACGGAAGAGACCCAGTACTTC. Translation: CASSELGTEETQYF. The whole variable domain, remainder taken from reference TRBV25-1 and TRBJ2-5, is EADIYQTPRYLVIGTGKKITLECSQTMGHDKMYWYQQDPGMELHLIHYSYGVNSTEKGDLSSESTVSRIRTEHFPLTLESARPSHTSQYLCASSELGTEETQYFGPGTRLLVL.

The J gene is TRBJ2-7, the V gene TRBV11-2; D is unresolved. The CDR3 has 13 residues. CDR1 SGHAT and CDR2 FQNNGV come from the germline V gene. The V end was cut by 3 bases, the J end by 4 bases, with 10 bases between. This chain's CDR3 is CASSFNRAYEQYF. The CDR3 bases are TGTGCCAGCAGCTTTAACAGAGCTTACGAGCAGTACTTC.

The chain joins TRBV27 to TRBJ1-4; D possibly corresponds to TRBD1 (5 bases). The CDR3 consists of 14 residues. Trimming removed 6 bases from V and 3 bases from J, with 11 bases in between. Per the germline V gene, CDR1 is MNHEY and CDR2 is SMNVEV (reference sequence). Written as DNA, the CDR3 is TGTGCCAGCAGGGGGGGGAGATCTAATGAAAAACTGTTTTTT. It encodes CASRGGRSNEKLFF.

Written as DNA, the CDR3 is TGTGCCAGCAGGGAACTAGCGGGAGGGGACAATGAGCAGTTCTTC. Its translation: CASRELAGGDNEQFF. The V call is TRBV11-2, the J call TRBJ2-1; 13 positions agree with TRBD2. Germline V gene sequence: CDR1 SGHAT, CDR2 FQNNGV. Trimming took 6 bases from V and 5 from J; bases not matched to a gene: 4. The CDR3 runs 15 residues. The complete variable domain, with remaining parts taken from reference TRBV11-2 and TRBJ2-1, reads EAGVAQSPRYKIIEKRQSVAFWCNPISGHATLYWYQQILGQGPKLLIQFQNNGVVDDSQLPKDRFSAERLKGVDSTLKIQPAKLEDSAVYLCASRELAGGDNEQFFGPGTRLTVL.